Below, 12 T cell receptor beta chains from the same sample are listed, as sequenced in a study of blood T cell repertoires in COVID-19. Assay: immunoSEQ multiplex PCR; the TCRdb copy retains only in-frame clones and omits some. The sample carries roughly 190,000 clones, 85% to 90% recorded once. The sequencing input was peripheral blood. These receptors came from a human donor in a cohort sampled during active COVID-19.

V is TRBV27 and J is TRBJ2-1, with TRBD2 matching 7 bases. The CDR3 loop spans 15 amino acids. The germline CDR1 and CDR2 sequences are MNHEY and SMNVEV (reference sequence). After removal of 3 bases from V and 6 bases from J, the junction contained 8 bases not matched to a gene. Written as DNA, the CDR3 is TGTGCCAGCAGTTTCTTGGGAGGGCCAGGCAATGAGCAGTTCTTC. Protein product: CASSFLGGPGNEQFF.

Of note for this clone: This CDR3 is also generated by other DNA sequences in the sample. CDR3 sequence: CASSPSGSSYEQYF. The CDR3 nucleotides are TGCGCCAGCAGCCCGTCGGGGAGCTCCTACGAGCAGTACTTC. The V gene is TRBV5-1, the J gene TRBJ2-7; possible D gene TRBD2, 5 bases. Germline V gene lookup returns CDR1 SGHRS and CDR2 YFSETQ. The ends were cut back, 4 bases at V and 0 bases at J, with 11 bases in the middle. The CDR3 is made up of 14 amino acids.

This chain joins TRBV5-4 and TRBJ1-1, with D maybe TRBD1 (6 bases). Looked up from germline, CDR1 is SGHNT and CDR2 is YYREEE (reference sequence). V gave up 2 bases and J gave up 1 base, with 12 bases separating them. This CDR3 has 15 residues. The CDR3 loop is CASSFFNRENTEAFF. CDR3 DNA sequence: TGTGCCAGCAGCTTTTTCAACAGGGAGAACACTGAAGCTTTCTTT. Complete variable domain (other parts from reference TRBV5-4 and TRBJ1-1): ETGVTQSPTHLIKTRGQQVTLRCSSQSGHNTVSWYQQALGQGPQFIFQYYREEENGRGNFPPRFSGLQFPNYSSELNVNALELDDSALYLCASSFFNRENTEAFFGQGTRLTVV.

CDR3 loop: CASSFGPSGYNEQFF. The CDR3, as DNA: TGTGCCAGCAGCTTTGGGCCTAGCGGCTACAATGAGCAGTTCTTC. The V and J genes are TRBV11-2 and TRBJ2-1; TRBD2 matches 7 bases. CDR1 SGHAT and CDR2 FQNNGV come from the germline V gene. V dropped 3 bases and J dropped 3; count of bases not matched to a gene: 5. The CDR3 is made up of 15 amino acids.

The chain is built from TRBV9 and TRBJ2-3; a weak D match, TRBD2 (5 bases). Trimming removed 0 bases at V and 0 bases at J, with 11 bases between. In germline, CDR1 is SGDLS, CDR2 YYNGEE. The CDR3 has 16 amino acids. The CDR3 sequence is CASSVGHGGSTDTQYF. The DNA for the CDR3 is TGTGCCAGCAGCGTAGGGCACGGCGGGAGCACAGATACGCAGTATTTT. Full variable domain (missing parts from reference TRBV9 and TRBJ2-3): DSGVTQTPKHLITATGQRVTLRCSPRSGDLSVYWYQQSLDQGLQFLIQYYNGEERAKGNILERFSAQQFPDLHSELNLSSLELGDSALYFCASSVGHGGSTDTQYFGPGTRLTVL.

The chain recombines TRBV7-8 with TRBJ2-3; 7 positions match TRBD1. This CDR3 is 18 amino acids long. After removal of 2 bases from V and 6 bases from J, the junction contained 17 bases not matched to a gene. Per the germline V gene, CDR1 is SGHVS and CDR2 is FQNEAQ. As DNA, the CDR3 is TGTGCCAGCAGCTTACGCCCGCCCAGACAGGGTATAACTGATACGCAGTATTTT. Protein product: CASSLRPPRQGITDTQYF.

This CDR3 reads CASSLGSGRAYEQYF. CDR3 in DNA: TGTGCCAGCAGCTTAGGGAGCGGGAGGGCCTACGAGCAGTACTTC. The chain joins TRBV11-2 to TRBJ2-7, with TRBD2 identical over 10 bases. V was clipped by 1 base and J by 2 bases; unmatched bases: 2. The length of the CDR3 is 15 residues. Germline-derived CDR1 and CDR2 are SGHAT and FQNNGV.

The chain is built from TRBV2 and TRBJ1-6; unclear D gene. The V end was cut by 6 bases, the J end by 5 bases, with 17 bases between. This CDR3 has 16 residues. Germline loops: CDR1 SNHLY, CDR2 FYNNEI. CDR3 sequence reads: CASRPVRTGNNSPLHF. As DNA, the CDR3 is TGTGCCAGCAGGCCGGTGCGGACGGGAAATAATTCACCCCTCCACTTT. The variable domain in full, with the rest retrieved from reference TRBV2 and TRBJ1-6, is EPEVTQTPSHQVTQMGQEVILRCVPISNHLYFYWYRQILGQKVEFLVSFYNNEISEKSEIFDDQFSVERPDGSNFTLKIRSTKLEDSAMYFCASRPVRTGNNSPLHFGNGTRLTVT.

The CDR3 loop reads CASSLHRVTDTQYF. The CDR3 region has the DNA TGCGCCAGCAGCTTGCACAGGGTTACAGATACGCAGTATTTT. The gene calls are TRBV5-1 and TRBJ2-3; D may be TRBD1 (6 bases). Trimming shortened V by 1 base and J by 3 bases, and 9 bases separated the two germline ends. This CDR3 spans 14 amino acids. Germline V gene lookup returns CDR1 SGHRS and CDR2 YFSETQ.

This chain connects TRBV27 to TRBJ2-7; no reliable D call. This CDR3 region has 15 residues. V was cut by 3 bases and J by 2 bases, with 14 bases left in between. CDR1 is MNHEY, CDR2 SMNVEV, per germline (reference sequence). The CDR3 loop reads CASSFFHKPTYEQYF. DNA of the CDR3: TGTGCCAGCAGTTTTTTCCATAAGCCTACCTACGAGCAGTACTTC.

The rearrangement joins TRBV3-1 (or the pseudogene TRBV3-2) to TRBJ2-3; D is ambiguous. The CDR3 spans 16 residues. CDR1 is LGHDT and CDR2 is YNNKEL in the germline V gene (reference sequence). V was cut by 3 bases and J by 2 bases, with 15 bases left in between. The CDR3 nucleotides are TGTGCCAGCAGCCAGAGTCAGCGCCGACTCACAGATACGCAGTATTTT. This sequence encodes CASSQSQRRLTDTQYF.

CDR3 region: CASTASDRNYGYTF. CDR3 in DNA: TGTGCCAGTACCGCTTCGGACAGAAACTATGGCTACACCTTC. The chain combines TRBV19 with TRBJ1-2, with D possibly matching TRBD1 (6 bases). Germline V gives CDR1 LNHDA, CDR2 SQIVND (reference sequence). The CDR3 covers 14 residues. V was pared by 7 bases and J by 2 bases, with 14 bases between.